A selection of T cell receptor beta chains follows, all from one sample in a study of blood T cell repertoires in COVID-19. Assay: immunoSEQ multiplex PCR; the TCRdb copy retains only in-frame clones and omits some. The sample includes over 150,000 clones, around nine tenths of them seen just once. Sequencing used peripheral blood. The receptor source for this set is a woman in her seventies with COVID-19, enrolled during active disease. Each CDR3 is given with its conserved first and last residue. D genes are given only for firm matches. A row's size may be missing; if present it is once, few, many or a size class.

J gene | D gene | clone size | V gene | CDR3 length | CDR3 DNA | CDR3 protein
TRBJ2-3 | NA | NA | TRBV9 | 12 | TGTGCCAGCAGCGTAGGCGCGGATACGCAGTATTTT | CASSVGADTQYF
TRBJ2-7 | TRBD1 | NA | TRBV6-5 | 15 | TGTGCCAGCAGCTCGGGGACAGGACTTTCCTACGAGCAGTACTTC | CASSSGTGLSYEQYF
TRBJ1-3 | NA | once | TRBV6-5 | 15 | TGTGCCAGCAGTCGTCCAGGGGAAACTGGAAACACCATATATTTT | CASSRPGETGNTIYF
TRBJ1-2 | NA | NA | TRBV28 | 15 | TGTGCCAGCAGGTACCTGAGTTTGAGGGAGGATGGCTACACCTTC | CASRYLSLREDGYTF
TRBJ2-7 | NA | NA | TRBV11-2 | 16 | TGTGCCAGCAGCTCCCTCGACAGGCCCATGATCTACGAGCAGTACTTC | CASSSLDRPMIYEQYF
TRBJ2-7 | TRBD2 | NA | TRBV5-1 | 17 | TGCGCCAGCAGCCCTCGGACTAGCGGGAGCCTCCTCTCCGAGCAGTACTTC | CASSPRTSGSLLSEQYF
TRBJ2-3 | TRBD2 | NA | TRBV6-5 | 13 | TGTGCCAGCAGGACGGGGGGAGCAGATACGCAGTATTTT | CASRTGGADTQYF
TRBJ1-1 | NA | NA | TRBV27 | 13 | TGTGCCAGCTCCTACAGGGAAAACACTGAAGCTTTCTTT | CASSYRENTEAFF
TRBJ1-4 | TRBD1 | few | TRBV15 | 16 | TGTGCCACCAGCAGGACAGGGGGAGCAACTAATGAAAAACTGTTTTTT | CATSRTGGATNEKLFF
TRBJ2-7 | NA | NA | TRBV11-3 | 14 | TGTGCCAGCAGCTTAATCGAGTCAACCTACGAGCAGTACTTC | CASSLIESTYEQYF
TRBJ2-3 | NA | NA | TRBV7-7 | 13 | TGTGCTAGCAGCTTCGGACTGCCAGATACGCAGTATTTT | CASSFGLPDTQYF
TRBJ2-1 | TRBD2 | NA | TRBV24-1 | 16 | TGTGCCACCAGTGATCGTAGCGGGAGGGTCCACAATGAGCAGTTCTTC | CATSDRSGRVHNEQFF
TRBJ1-1 | NA | NA | TRBV5-1 | 15 | TGCGCCAGCAGGAATGGACAGCTCATGAACACTGAAGCTTTCTTT | CASRNGQLMNTEAFF
TRBJ2-3 | TRBD1 | NA | TRBV30 | 15 | TGTGCCTGGAGTGCCCGGGACAGGAGCACAGATACGCAGTATTTT | CAWSARDRSTDTQYF
TRBJ2-2 | TRBD2 | NA | TRBV6-2/TRBV6-3 | 17 | TGTGCCAGCAGTTCCGGACTAGCGGGGCAGAACACCGGGGAGCTGTTTTTT | CASSSGLAGQNTGELFF
TRBJ2-1 | TRBD2 | few | TRBV2 | 18 | TGTGCCAGCAGTGAAAGAGGCCGGGGGGTTGGGTCCTACAATGAGCAGTTCTTC | CASSERGRGVGSYNEQFF
TRBJ2-3 | TRBD2 | NA | TRBV4-3 | 17 | TGCGCCAGCAGCCAATTGTGGGAGGGCCTAGGGACAGATACGCAGTATTTT | CASSQLWEGLGTDTQYF
TRBJ1-2 | NA | NA | TRBV6-5 | 14 | TGTGCCAGCAGTTATTCCAGGGCCGGTTATGGCTACACCTTC | CASSYSRAGYGYTF
TRBJ2-3 | NA | NA | TRBV5-8 | 14 | TGTGCCAGCAGCTTGAGACAGGGCACAGATACGCAGTATTTT | CASSLRQGTDTQYF
TRBJ2-7 | NA | NA | TRBV3-1/TRBV3-2 | 14 | TGTGCCAGCAGCCAAGCAGGAGGGAGAGACGAGCAGTACTTC | CASSQAGGRDEQYF
TRBJ2-2 | TRBD2 | NA | TRBV11-2 | 16 | TGTGCCAGCACCCCTAGCGGCAGGGTGAACACCGGGGAGCTGTTTTTT | CASTPSGRVNTGELFF
TRBJ2-7 | NA | NA | TRBV6-2/TRBV6-3 | 14 | TGTGCCAGCAGTCCCTCGCGGGGCTCGGGCGAGCAGTACTTC | CASSPSRGSGEQYF
TRBJ2-1 | NA | NA | TRBV7-8 | 14 | TGTGCCAGCAGCTTAGGGCGGAGGCATGATGAGCAGTTCTTC | CASSLGRRHDEQFF
TRBJ1-5 | NA | NA | TRBV30 | 14 | TGTGCCTGGAGTGCCGGACAGATCAATCAGCCCCAGCATTTT | CAWSAGQINQPQHF
TRBJ1-1 | NA | once | TRBV10-3 | 14 | TGTGCCATCAGCGTGACAGCGGGGAGTCTTGAAGCTTTCTTT | CAISVTAGSLEAFF
TRBJ2-7 | NA | NA | TRBV7-8 | 18 | TGTGCCAGCAGCTTAGGTGTCGGAGGGACAGCCAACTCCTACGAGCAGTACTTC | CASSLGVGGTANSYEQYF
TRBJ2-7 | NA | NA | TRBV7-2 | 12 | TGTGCCAGCAGCCCTTTTTCTTACGAGCAGTACTTC | CASSPFSYEQYF
TRBJ1-2 | TRBD1 | NA | TRBV2 | 14 | TGTGCCAGCATTCGACAGGGAGGTGACTATGGCTACACCTTC | CASIRQGGDYGYTF
TRBJ2-7 | TRBD1 | NA | TRBV4-3 | 13 | TGCGCCAGCAGCCAGGACAGGGGTTACGAGCAGTACTTC | CASSQDRGYEQYF
TRBJ2-7 | TRBD1 | few | TRBV19 | 16 | TGTGCCAGTAGTATAGTTTGGGGACAGCTTACCTACGAGCAGTACTTC | CASSIVWGQLTYEQYF
TRBJ2-3 | TRBD1 | NA | TRBV6-5 | 14 | TGTGCCAGCAGGAACAGGGGTAGCACAGATACGCAGTATTTT | CASRNRGSTDTQYF
TRBJ2-2 | NA | NA | TRBV5-5 | 16 | TGTGCCAGCAGCTTGGGGGTGGGACAGAACACCGGGGAGCTGTTTTTT | CASSLGVGQNTGELFF
TRBJ1-2 | NA | NA | TRBV4-3 | 14 | TGCGCCAGCAGCCAACTGAACAGAAACTATGGCTACACCTTC | CASSQLNRNYGYTF
TRBJ1-1 | NA | NA | TRBV5-4 | 14 | TGTGCCAGCAGCAGGAGGAAGGGGGAGACTGAAGCTTTCTTT | CASSRRKGETEAFF
TRBJ2-7 | TRBD2 | NA | TRBV14 | 15 | TGTGCCAGCAGCCAGATAGGACTAGCGGCCTACGAGCAGTACTTC | CASSQIGLAAYEQYF
TRBJ2-3 | TRBD2 | NA | TRBV6-8 | 16 | TGTGCCAGCCCCTTACCGGGACTAGCGGTTACAGATACGCAGTATTTT | CASPLPGLAVTDTQYF
TRBJ2-5 | NA | NA | TRBV24-1 | 16 | TGTGCCACCAGTGATTTGTCTCTGGGGGCTCAAGAGACCCAGTACTTC | CATSDLSLGAQETQYF
TRBJ1-5 | NA | NA | TRBV6-2/TRBV6-3 | 14 | TGTGCCAGCAGTTACCTGGGGCGCAATCAGCCCCAGCATTTT | CASSYLGRNQPQHF
TRBJ2-3 | NA | many | TRBV19 | 13 | TGTGCCAGCAAAACAGGTGCCCCAGATACGCAGTATTTT | CASKTGAPDTQYF
TRBJ1-2 | NA | NA | TRBV6-4 | 11 | TGTGCCAGCAGTATCCCGTTGGCTTACACCTTC | CASSIPLAYTF
TRBJ2-1 | TRBD1 | NA | TRBV6-5 | 15 | TGTGCCAGCAGCCAGGACAGGACAGCTTACAATGAGCAGTTCTTC | CASSQDRTAYNEQFF
TRBJ2-7 | TRBD2 | NA | TRBV28 | 15 | TGTGCCAGCAGTTTATGGAAACTAGCGGCCTACGAGCAGTACTTC | CASSLWKLAAYEQYF
TRBJ2-6 | NA | NA | TRBV4-1 | 16 | TGCGCCAGCAGCTCGGACAGATCTTCTGGGGCCAACGTCCTGACTTTC | CASSSDRSSGANVLTF
TRBJ2-5 | NA | NA | TRBV6-2/TRBV6-3 | 13 | TGTGCCAGCAGTTACGTCAGGGCAGAGACCCAGTACTTC | CASSYVRAETQYF
TRBJ2-1 | NA | NA | TRBV6-5 | 14 | TGTGCCAGCAGAGATAGCGCGATCTACAATGAGCAGTTCTTC | CASRDSAIYNEQFF
TRBJ2-7 | TRBD1 | NA | TRBV28 | 16 | TGTGCCAGCAGTTTATTTGGGGCAGGGGGAGCCTACGAGCAGTACTTC | CASSLFGAGGAYEQYF
TRBJ1-4 | TRBD1 | NA | TRBV29-1 | 13 | TGCAGCGTTGCTGGACAGGGTAATGAAAAACTGTTTTTT | CSVAGQGNEKLFF